This T cell receptor (beta chain) derives from a study of shared clonotypes between healthy human individuals. Sequencing used immunoSEQ multiplex PCR; TCRdb keeps in-frame clones, though not all of them. The profile shows approximately 340,000 clones, roughly 80% of them singletons. Between the trimmed V and J ends, which lost 2 bases and 1 base, there was a span of 12 bases. Germline V gene lookup returns CDR1 SGHRS and CDR2 YFSETQ. This CDR3 contains 15 residues. Caucasian adults living in Nashville, Tennessee, provided all samples. Study-level results: Sharing across four donors was highest in naive CD4 (around 5%) and lowest in memory CD8 (about 0.4%).

On this clone itself: What it binds is not known.

The clonotype comes from a man younger than 40 in good health. Sequenced material: memory CD4+ T cells sorted from blood. Noted subset: CD45RA-negative fraction. The V gene is TRBV5-1, the J gene TRBJ1-1, with D perhaps TRBD1 (5 bases). The CDR3 DNA follows: TGCGCCAGCAGCTTTACAGGAATACGGAACACTGAAGCTTTCTTT. Translated, it gives CASSFTGIRNTEAFF.